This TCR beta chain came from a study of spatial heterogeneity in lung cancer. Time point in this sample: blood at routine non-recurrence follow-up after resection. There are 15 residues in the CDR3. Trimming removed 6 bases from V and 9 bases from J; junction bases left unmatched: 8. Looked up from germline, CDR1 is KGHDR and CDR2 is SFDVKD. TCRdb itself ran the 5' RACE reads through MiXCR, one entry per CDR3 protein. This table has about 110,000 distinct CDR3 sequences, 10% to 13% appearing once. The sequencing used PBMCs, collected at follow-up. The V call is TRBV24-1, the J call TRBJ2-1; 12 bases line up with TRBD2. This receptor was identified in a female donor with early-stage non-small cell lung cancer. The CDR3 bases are TGTGCCACCAGTCCGACTAGCGGGAGACTGGCTGAGCAGTTCTTC. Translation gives CATSPTSGRLAEQFF.